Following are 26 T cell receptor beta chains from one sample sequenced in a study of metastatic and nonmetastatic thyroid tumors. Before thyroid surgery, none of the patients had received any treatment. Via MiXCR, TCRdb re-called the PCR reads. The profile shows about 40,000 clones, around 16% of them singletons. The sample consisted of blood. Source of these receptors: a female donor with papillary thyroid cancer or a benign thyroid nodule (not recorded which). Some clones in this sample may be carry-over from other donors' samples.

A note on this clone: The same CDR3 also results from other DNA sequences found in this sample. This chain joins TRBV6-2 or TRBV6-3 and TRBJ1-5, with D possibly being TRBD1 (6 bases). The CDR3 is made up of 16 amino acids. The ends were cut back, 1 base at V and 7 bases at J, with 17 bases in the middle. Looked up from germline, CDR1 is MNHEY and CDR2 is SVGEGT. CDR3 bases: TGTGCCAGCAGTTACTTGGGCCAGGAGGGGGGGCAGCCCCAGCATTTT. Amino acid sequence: CASSYLGQEGGQPQHF.

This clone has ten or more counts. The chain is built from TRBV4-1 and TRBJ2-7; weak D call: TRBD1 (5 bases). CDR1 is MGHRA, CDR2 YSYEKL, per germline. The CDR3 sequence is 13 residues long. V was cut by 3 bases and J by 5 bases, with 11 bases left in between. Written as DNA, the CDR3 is TGCGCCAGCAGCCAGACAGAGTTACACGAGCAGTACTTC. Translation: CASSQTELHEQYF.

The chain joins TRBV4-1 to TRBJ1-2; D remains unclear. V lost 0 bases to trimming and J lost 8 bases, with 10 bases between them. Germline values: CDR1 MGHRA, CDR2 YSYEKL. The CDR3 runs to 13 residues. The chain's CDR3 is CASSQDELRGYTF. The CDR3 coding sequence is TGCGCCAGCAGCCAAGATGAATTACGGGGCTACACCTTC.

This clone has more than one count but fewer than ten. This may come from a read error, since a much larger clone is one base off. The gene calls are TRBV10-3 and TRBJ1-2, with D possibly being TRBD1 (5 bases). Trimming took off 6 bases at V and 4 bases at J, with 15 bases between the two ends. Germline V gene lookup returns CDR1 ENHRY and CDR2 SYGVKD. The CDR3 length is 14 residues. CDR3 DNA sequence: TGTGCCATCAGGGGCAGGGTAGGGACCTATGGCTACACCTTC. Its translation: CAIRGRVGTYGYTF.

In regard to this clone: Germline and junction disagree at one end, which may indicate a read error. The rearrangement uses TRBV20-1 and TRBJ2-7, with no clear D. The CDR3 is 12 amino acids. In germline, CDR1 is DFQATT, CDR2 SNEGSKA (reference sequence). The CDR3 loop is CSSRGSVYEQYF. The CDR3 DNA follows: TGCAGTTCTAGAGGCTCGGTCTACGAGCAGTACTTC.

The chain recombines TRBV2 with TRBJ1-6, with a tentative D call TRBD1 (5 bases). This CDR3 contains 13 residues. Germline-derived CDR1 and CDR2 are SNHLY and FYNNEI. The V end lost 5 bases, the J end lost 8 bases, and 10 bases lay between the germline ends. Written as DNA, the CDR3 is TGTGCCAGCAGTAGGACACCTGATTCACCCCTCCACTTT. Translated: CASSRTPDSPLHF.

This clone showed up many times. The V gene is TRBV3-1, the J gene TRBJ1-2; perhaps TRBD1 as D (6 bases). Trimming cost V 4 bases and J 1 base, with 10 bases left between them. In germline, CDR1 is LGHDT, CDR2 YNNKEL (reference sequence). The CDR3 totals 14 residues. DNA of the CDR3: TGTGCCAGCAGCCTTTCCAGGGGTAACTATGGCTACACCTTC. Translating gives CASSLSRGNYGYTF.

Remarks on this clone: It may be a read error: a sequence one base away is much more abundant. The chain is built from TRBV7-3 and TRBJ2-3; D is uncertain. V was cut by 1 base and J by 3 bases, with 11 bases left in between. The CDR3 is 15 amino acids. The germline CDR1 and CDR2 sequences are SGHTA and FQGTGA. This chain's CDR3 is CASSLITLGTDTQYF. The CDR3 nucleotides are TGTGCCAGCAGCTTAATTACGTTAGGAACAGATACGCAGTATTTT.

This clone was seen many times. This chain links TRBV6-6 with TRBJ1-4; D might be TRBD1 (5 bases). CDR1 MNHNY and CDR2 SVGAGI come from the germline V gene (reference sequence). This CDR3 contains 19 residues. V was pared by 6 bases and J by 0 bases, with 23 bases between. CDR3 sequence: CASSKRDGQFPTTNEKLFF. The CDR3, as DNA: TGTGCCAGCAGCAAACGGGACGGACAATTTCCGACAACTAATGAAAAACTGTTTTTT.

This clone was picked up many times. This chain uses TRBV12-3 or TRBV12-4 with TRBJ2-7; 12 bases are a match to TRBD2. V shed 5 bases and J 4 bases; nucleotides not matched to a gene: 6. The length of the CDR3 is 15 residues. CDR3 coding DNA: TGTGCCAGCAGTCCGGGACTAGCGGGCGGATACGAGCAGTACTTC. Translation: CASSPGLAGGYEQYF.

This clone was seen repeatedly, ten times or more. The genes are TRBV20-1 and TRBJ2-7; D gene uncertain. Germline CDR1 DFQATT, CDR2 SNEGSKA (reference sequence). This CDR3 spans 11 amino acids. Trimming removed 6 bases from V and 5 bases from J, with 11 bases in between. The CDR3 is CSASPSNEQYF. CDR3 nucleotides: TGCAGTGCAAGTCCTAGTAACGAGCAGTACTTC.

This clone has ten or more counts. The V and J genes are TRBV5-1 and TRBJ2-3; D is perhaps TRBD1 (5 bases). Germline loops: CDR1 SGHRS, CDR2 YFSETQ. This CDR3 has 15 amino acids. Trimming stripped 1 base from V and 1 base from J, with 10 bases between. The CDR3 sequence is CASSLQGMGTDTQYF. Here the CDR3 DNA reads TGCGCCAGCAGCTTGCAGGGAATGGGCACAGATACGCAGTATTTT.

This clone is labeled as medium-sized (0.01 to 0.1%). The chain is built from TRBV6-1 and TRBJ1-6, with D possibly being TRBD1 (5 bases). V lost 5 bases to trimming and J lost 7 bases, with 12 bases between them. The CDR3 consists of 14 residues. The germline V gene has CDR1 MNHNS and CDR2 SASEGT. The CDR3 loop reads CASSLQEGNSPLHF. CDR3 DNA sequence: TGTGCCAGCAGTCTACAGGAGGGGAATTCACCCCTCCACTTT.

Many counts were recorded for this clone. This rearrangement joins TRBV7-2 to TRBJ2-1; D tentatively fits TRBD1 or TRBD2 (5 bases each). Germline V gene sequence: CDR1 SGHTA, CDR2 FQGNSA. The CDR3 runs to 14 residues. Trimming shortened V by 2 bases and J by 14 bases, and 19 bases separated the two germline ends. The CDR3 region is CASSLLRDHQKKFF. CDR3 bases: TGTGCCAGCAGCTTACTCCGGGACCACCAAAAAAAGTTCTTC.

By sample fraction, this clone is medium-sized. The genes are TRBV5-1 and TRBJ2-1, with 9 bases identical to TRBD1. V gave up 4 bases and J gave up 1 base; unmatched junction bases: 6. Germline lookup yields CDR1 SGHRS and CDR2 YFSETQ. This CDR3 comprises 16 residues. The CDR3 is CASSQGQGISYNEQFF. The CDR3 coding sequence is TGCGCCAGCAGCCAGGGACAGGGAATTTCCTACAATGAGCAGTTCTTC.

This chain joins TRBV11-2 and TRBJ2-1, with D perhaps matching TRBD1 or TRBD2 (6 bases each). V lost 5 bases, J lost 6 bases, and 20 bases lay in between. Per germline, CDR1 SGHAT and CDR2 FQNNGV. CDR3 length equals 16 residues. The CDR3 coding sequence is TGTGCCAGCAGCGGGAGGTCGTGGACAGTGTCCAATGAGCAGTTCTTC. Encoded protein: CASSGRSWTVSNEQFF.

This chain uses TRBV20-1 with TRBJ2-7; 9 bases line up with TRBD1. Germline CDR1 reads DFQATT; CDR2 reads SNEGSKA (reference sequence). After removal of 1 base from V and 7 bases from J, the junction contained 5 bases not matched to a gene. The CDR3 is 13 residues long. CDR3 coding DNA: TGCAGTGCTAGAGGGGACAGGGATTGGGAGCAGTACTTC. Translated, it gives CSARGDRDWEQYF.

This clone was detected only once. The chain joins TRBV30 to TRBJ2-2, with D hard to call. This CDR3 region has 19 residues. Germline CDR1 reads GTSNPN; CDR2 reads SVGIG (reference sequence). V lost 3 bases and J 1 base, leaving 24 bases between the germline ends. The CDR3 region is CAWSARTGSRTRNTGELFF. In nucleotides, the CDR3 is TGTGCCTGGAGCGCCAGGACGGGCTCACGCACCCGGAACACCGGGGAGCTGTTTTTT.

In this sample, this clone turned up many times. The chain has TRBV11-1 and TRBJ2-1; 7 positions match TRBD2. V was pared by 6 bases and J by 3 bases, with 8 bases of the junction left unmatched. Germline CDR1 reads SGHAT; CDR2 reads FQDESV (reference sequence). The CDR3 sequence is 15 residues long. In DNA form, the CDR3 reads TGTGCCAGCAGACCCCAGCGGGGAGTCTACAATGAGCAGTTCTTC. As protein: CASRPQRGVYNEQFF.

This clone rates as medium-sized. The chain's CDR3 is CASSERAPNWEQPQHF. The CDR3 DNA is TGTGCCAGCAGTGAACGGGCACCAAATTGGGAGCAGCCCCAGCATTTT. The genes are TRBV6-1 and TRBJ1-5, with D unresolved. V lost 2 bases and J 7 bases, leaving 18 bases between the germline ends. Germline V lookup: CDR1 MNHNS, CDR2 SASEGT. This CDR3 has 16 amino acids.

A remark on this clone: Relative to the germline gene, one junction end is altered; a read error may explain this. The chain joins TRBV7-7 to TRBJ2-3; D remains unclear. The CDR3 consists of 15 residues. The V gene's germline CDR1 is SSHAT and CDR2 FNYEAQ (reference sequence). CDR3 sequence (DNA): TGTGCTAGCAGCTTTACGTCGGTTATCACAGATACGCAGTATTTT. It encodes CASSFTSVITDTQYF.

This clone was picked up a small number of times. This CDR3 is CASTPTGGSYEQYF. The CDR3 region has the DNA TGTGCCAGCACCCCTACAGGGGGGTCCTACGAGCAGTACTTC. This chain joins TRBV6-1 and TRBJ2-7; 8 nucleotides align to TRBD1. The ends lost 7 bases at V and 1 base at J; junction bases unmatched: 6. This CDR3 has 14 residues. Per the germline V gene, CDR1 is MNHNS and CDR2 is SASEGT.

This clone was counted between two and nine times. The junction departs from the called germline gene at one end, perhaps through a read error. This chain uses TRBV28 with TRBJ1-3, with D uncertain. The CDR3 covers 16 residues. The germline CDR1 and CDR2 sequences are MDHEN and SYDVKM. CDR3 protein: CASSRRTAPSGKTIYF. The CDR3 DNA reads TGTGCCAGCAGTCGGAGGACGGCTCCCTCTGGAAAAACCATATATTTT.

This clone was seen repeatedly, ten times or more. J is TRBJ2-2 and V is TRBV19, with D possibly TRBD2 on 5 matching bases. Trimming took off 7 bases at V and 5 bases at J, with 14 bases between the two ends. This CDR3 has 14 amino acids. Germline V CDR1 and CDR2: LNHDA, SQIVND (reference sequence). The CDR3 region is CASNTGKTTGELFF. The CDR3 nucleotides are TGTGCCAGTAATACGGGAAAGACTACCGGGGAGCTGTTTTTT.

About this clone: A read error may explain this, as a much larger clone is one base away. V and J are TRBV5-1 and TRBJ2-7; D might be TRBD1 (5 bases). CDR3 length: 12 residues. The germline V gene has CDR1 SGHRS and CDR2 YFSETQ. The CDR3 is CASGLQGYEQYF. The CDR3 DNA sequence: TGCGCCAGCGGCTTGCAGGGCTACGAGCAGTACTTC.

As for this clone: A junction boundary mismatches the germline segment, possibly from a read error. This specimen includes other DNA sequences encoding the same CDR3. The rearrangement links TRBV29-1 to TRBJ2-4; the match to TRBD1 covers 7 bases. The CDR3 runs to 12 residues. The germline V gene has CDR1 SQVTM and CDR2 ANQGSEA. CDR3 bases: TGCAGCGTTGGACAGGGCTCGAACATCCAGTACTTC. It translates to CSVGQGSNIQYF.